This T cell receptor beta chain was retrieved from a study of glioma-infiltrating T cells after dendritic cell vaccination. Looking at the study overall: Monocyte-derived dendritic cells, cultured less than 8 days with IL-4 and GM-CSF, were pulsed with autologous tumor lysate. Dendritic cell vaccine was injected intradermally three times, biweekly.

This CDR3 spans 15 amino acids. V lost 6 bases to trimming and J lost 3 bases, with 17 bases between them. Germline CDR1 reads MGHRA; CDR2 reads YSYEKL. As for this clone: Its specificity is unknown.

Method: immunoSEQ multiplex PCR; TCRdb's copy keeps in-frame clones and lacks some. The repertoire holds roughly 100,000 clones, with about 90% as singletons. Broader study findings: Few patients contributed both blood and tumor specimens.

Time point of the sample: after dendritic cell vaccination, including at tumor progression/relapse. Only patients with spare fresh-frozen tumor and over two years of follow-up were included. The sample in question was blood, obtained after dendritic cell vaccination. The clonotype was recovered from a human donor with glioblastoma. The chain recombines TRBV4-1 with TRBJ1-1; a weak D match, TRBD1 (5 bases). The DNA of the CDR3 is TGCGCCAGCAGTGGGCAGGGAAGGAGGGACACTGAAGCTTTCTTT. It yields the protein CASSGQGRRDTEAFF.